Below are 19 T cell receptor beta chains sequenced from a single sample in a study of control samples from healthy donors and cancer patients (dated by TCRdb to about 2020). Library preparation was by the immunoSEQ multiplex PCR assay. TCRdb retrieved this table from immuneACCESS and kept in-frame rearrangements only. Not all clones are present; in checked studies, unresolved V genes account for under half, and no reason is known for the remainder. In this sample the table shows tens of thousands of clones, around 85% of which occur a single time. Roughly 18% of the sample belongs to the ten largest clones. Sequencing was done on a sample of blood. Receptors were obtained from a young man in good health.

The genes are TRBV5-1 and TRBJ1-2; D is ambiguous. Trimming took off 4 bases at V and 7 bases at J, with 17 bases between the two ends. CDR1 is SGHRS and CDR2 is YFSETQ in the germline V gene. The CDR3 has 14 residues. The chain's CDR3 is CASSPEGRDAGYTF. CDR3 bases: TGCGCCAGCAGCCCGGAGGGAAGGGATGCTGGCTACACCTTC. The variable domain in full, completed from reference TRBV5-1 and TRBJ1-2, reads KAGVTQTPRYLIKTRGQQVTLSCSPISGHRSVSWYQQTPGQGLQFLFEYFSETQRNKGNFPGRFSGRQFSNSRSEMNVSTLELGDSALYLCASSPEGRDAGYTFGSGTRLTVV.

The chain links TRBV5-1 to TRBJ1-3; D not resolved. Germline V CDR1 and CDR2: SGHRS, YFSETQ. Trimming shortened V by 2 bases and J by 0 bases, and 12 bases separated the two germline ends. CDR3 length: 16 residues. This CDR3 reads CASSFGQPSSGNTIYF. In DNA, the CDR3 is TGCGCCAGCAGCTTTGGGCAGCCAAGCTCTGGAAACACCATATATTTT.

V gene TRBV12-3 or TRBV12-4 combines with J gene TRBJ1-6; possibly TRBD1 for D (6 bases). V lost 6 bases, J lost 4 bases, and 7 bases lay in between. The CDR3 is 13 residues long. The chain's CDR3 is CASRDRYNSPLHF. CDR3 nucleotide sequence: TGTGCCAGCAGAGACAGGTATAATTCACCCCTCCACTTT.

The chain has TRBV25-1 and TRBJ1-1; 7 bases are shared with TRBD1. The CDR3 is 14 amino acids. V was pared by 7 bases and J by 2 bases, with 7 bases of the junction left unmatched. Germline V gene data show CDR1 as MGHDK and CDR2 as SYGVNS. The CDR3 DNA reads TGTGCCAGCACAGGTGGACAGGACAACACTGAAGCTTTCTTT. Protein sequence: CASTGGQDNTEAFF.

This chain uses TRBV12-5 with TRBJ1-1, with a possible D match to TRBD1 (5 bases). Germline V gene data show CDR1 as LGHNT and CDR2 as FRNRAP. This CDR3 is built from 14 residues. The V end was cut by 6 bases, the J end by 1 base, with 12 bases between. The CDR3 nucleotides read TGTGCTAGTGGACGCGACAGCTCGAACACTGAAGCTTTCTTT. Its protein product is CASGRDSSNTEAFF.

This clone was detected once. The chain combines TRBV3-1 (or the pseudogene TRBV3-2) with TRBJ2-3; 8 bases line up with TRBD1. The CDR3 runs 14 residues. After removal of 1 base from V and 6 bases from J, the junction contained 3 bases not matched to a gene. Per the germline V gene, CDR1 is LGHDT and CDR2 is YNNKEL (reference sequence). This chain's CDR3 is CASSQAGGYDTQYF. The DNA for the CDR3 is TGTGCCAGCAGCCAAGCAGGGGGCTATGATACGCAGTATTTT.

The rearrangement joins TRBV7-6 to TRBJ1-4; D gene ambiguous. CDR3 length equals 12 residues. Trimming left V 3 bases short and J 3 bases short, with 2 bases between. Germline loops: CDR1 SGHVS, CDR2 FNYEAQ. This CDR3 reads CASSFPNEKLFF. In DNA form, the CDR3 reads TGTGCCAGCAGCTTCCCTAATGAAAAACTGTTTTTT.

The rearrangement uses TRBV2 and TRBJ1-6; TRBD1 matches 8 bases. The J segment lost 9 bases and the V segment lost 7 bases, leaving 14 bases of the junction unmatched. Per germline, CDR1 SNHLY and CDR2 FYNNEI. The CDR3 is 16 amino acids. The CDR3, as DNA: TGTGCCAGCAAAGGGGGGCAGGGGGCAATTGGTTCACCCCTCCACTTT. Its protein product is CASKGGQGAIGSPLHF. Looking up the rest from reference TRBV2 and TRBJ1-6 gives the full variable domain: EPEVTQTPSHQVTQMGQEVILRCVPISNHLYFYWYRQILGQKVEFLVSFYNNEISEKSEIFDDQFSVERPDGSNFTLKIRSTKLEDSAMYFCASKGGQGAIGSPLHFGNGTRLTVT.

In this sample, this clone turned up a few times. This chain connects TRBV6-5 to TRBJ2-3; the D is unclear. CDR3 length equals 13 residues. The V gene's germline CDR1 is MNHEY and CDR2 SVGAGI. Trimming shortened V by 6 bases and J by 1 base, and 8 bases separated the two germline ends. The DNA of the CDR3 is TGTGCCAGCAGAGAGCCGGGCACAGATACGCAGTATTTT. Translation gives CASREPGTDTQYF.

The V gene is TRBV14, the J gene TRBJ1-2, with D possibly TRBD1 on 6 matching bases. Germline V gives CDR1 SGHDN, CDR2 FVKESK. The V gene lost 0 bases and the J gene lost 8 bases, with 16 bases spanning the gap. There are 15 residues in the CDR3. The CDR3 loop reads CASSQEGQKGGGYTF. The CDR3 DNA follows: TGTGCCAGCAGCCAAGAGGGACAAAAGGGCGGAGGCTACACCTTC.

The table lists this clone with a count of one. The chain has TRBV29-1 and TRBJ2-7; a weak D match, TRBD1 (6 bases). V was cut by 7 bases and J by 2 bases, with 9 bases left in between. The germline V gene has CDR1 SQVTM and CDR2 ANQGSEA. The CDR3 consists of 11 residues. CDR3 protein: CSGGHPYEQYF. CDR3 coding DNA: TGCAGCGGGGGACATCCCTACGAGCAGTACTTC.

The rearrangement joins TRBV2 to TRBJ1-5; maybe TRBD1 (5 bases). Trimming cost V 1 base and J 5 bases, with 6 bases left between them. CDR1 and CDR2 from the germline V gene are SNHLY and FYNNEI. The CDR3 spans 13 residues. In DNA form, the CDR3 reads TGTGCCAGCAGTGAAGGGGGCCATCAGCCCCAGCATTTT. Its protein is CASSEGGHQPQHF.

There are a few counts of this clone. The V gene is TRBV5-1, the J gene TRBJ1-2, with D unclear. This CDR3 is 14 amino acids long. Germline V gives CDR1 SGHRS, CDR2 YFSETQ. V lost 2 bases and J lost 4, with 12 bases in between. The CDR3 sequence is CASSFGEVTYGYTF. For the CDR3, the DNA is TGCGCCAGCAGCTTCGGGGAGGTGACCTATGGCTACACCTTC.

Written as DNA, the CDR3 is TGCGCCAGCATCTCCTCAACCCAGCCCGGGGAGCTGTTTTTT. It encodes CASISSTQPGELFF. The chain recombines TRBV5-1 with TRBJ2-2; D unclear. Germline CDR1 reads SGHRS; CDR2 reads YFSETQ. V gave up 6 bases and J gave up 6 bases, with 15 bases separating them. The CDR3 sequence is 14 residues long.

The chain joins TRBV7-3 to TRBJ2-2, with D perhaps assigned TRBD1 or TRBD2 (5 bases each). Germline values: CDR1 SGHTA, CDR2 FQGTGA. The CDR3 length is 14 residues. Trimming took off 5 bases at V and 7 bases at J, with 14 bases between the two ends. The CDR3 loop reads CASSLGTAGGELFF. DNA for the CDR3: TGTGCCAGCAGCCTCGGGACGGCCGGCGGGGAGCTGTTTTTT.

The rearrangement joins TRBV7-2 to TRBJ1-5, with D possibly TRBD1 on 6 matching bases. The CDR3 has 14 residues. The germline gives CDR1 SGHTA, CDR2 FQGNSA. V shed 1 base and J shed 5 bases, with 9 bases lying between them. As DNA, the CDR3 is TGTGCCAGCAGCTTAGGGGGGCTCGATCAGCCCCAGCATTTT. It encodes CASSLGGLDQPQHF.

This chain connects TRBV10-3 to TRBJ2-7; TRBD2 is a possible D gene (5 bases). The ends were cut back, 3 bases at V and 3 bases at J, with 9 bases in the middle. CDR1 ENHRY and CDR2 SYGVKD come from the germline V gene. This CDR3 contains 13 residues. The CDR3 reads CAISESGLYEQYF. CDR3 nucleotide sequence: TGTGCCATCAGTGAATCCGGACTCTACGAGCAGTACTTC.

The chain recombines TRBV27 with TRBJ1-2; D possibly corresponds to TRBD1 (5 bases). Germline V CDR1 and CDR2: MNHEY, SMNVEV (reference sequence). Deletions cut 6 bases from V and 6 bases from J, with 11 bases between. The CDR3 extends over 12 amino acids. CDR3 residues: CASSLRGNGYTF. The CDR3 DNA sequence: TGTGCCAGCAGCTTAAGGGGAAATGGCTACACCTTC.

V is TRBV14 and J is TRBJ1-4, with D hard to call. This CDR3 has 13 residues. The V gene's germline CDR1 is SGHDN and CDR2 FVKESK. The V gene lost 3 bases and the J gene lost 7 bases, with 9 bases spanning the gap. CDR3 region: CASSHGWGEKLFF. In nucleotides, the CDR3 is TGTGCCAGCAGCCACGGGTGGGGTGAAAAACTGTTTTTT. Full variable domain (outside the CDR3, taken from reference TRBV14 and TRBJ1-4): EAGVTQFPSHSVIEKGQTVTLRCDPISGHDNLYWYRRVMGKEIKFLLHFVKESKQDESGMPNNRFLAERTGGTYSTLKVQPAELEDSGVYFCASSHGWGEKLFFGSGTQLSVL.